This T cell receptor (beta chain) appears in the sequencing data of a study of T cells in Graves' hyperthyroidism and ophthalmopathy. The ends were cut back, 2 bases at V and 2 bases at J, with 7 bases in the middle. Per germline, CDR1 SGHAT and CDR2 FQNNGV. This CDR3 is 13 amino acids long. This clonotype was seen many times. What was amplified from RNA transcripts were TCR beta CDR3 regions. TCR CDR3 regions were first amplified by RT-PCR with HTBI primers. MiXCR was run by TCRdb on the multiplex PCR reads, yielding one entry per CDR3 protein. The table shows 650,000 to 750,000 distinct CDR3 sequences, with approximately 15% occurring only once. Orbital computed tomography and thyroid ultrasound, together with serum TRAb and thyroxine and clinical symptoms, were used for diagnoses.

The source material was blood. J is TRBJ2-7 and V is TRBV11-2, with unresolved D. The clonotype originates from a woman aged 18 to 35 with Graves' hyperthyroidism. The CDR3 sequence: CASSLSATYEQYF. The CDR3 region has the DNA TGTGCCAGCAGCTTATCGGCGACCTACGAGCAGTACTTC.